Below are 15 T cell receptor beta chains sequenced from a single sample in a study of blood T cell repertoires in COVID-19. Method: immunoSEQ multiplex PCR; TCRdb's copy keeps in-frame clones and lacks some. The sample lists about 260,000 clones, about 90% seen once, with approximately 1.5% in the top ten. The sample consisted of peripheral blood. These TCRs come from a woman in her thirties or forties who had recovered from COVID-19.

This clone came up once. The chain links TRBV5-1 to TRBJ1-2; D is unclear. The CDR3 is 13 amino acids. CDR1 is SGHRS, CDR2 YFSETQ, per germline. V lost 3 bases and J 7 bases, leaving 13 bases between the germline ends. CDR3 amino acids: CASSSEGSSGYTF. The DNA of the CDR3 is TGCGCCAGCAGCTCGGAGGGTTCGAGTGGCTACACCTTC.

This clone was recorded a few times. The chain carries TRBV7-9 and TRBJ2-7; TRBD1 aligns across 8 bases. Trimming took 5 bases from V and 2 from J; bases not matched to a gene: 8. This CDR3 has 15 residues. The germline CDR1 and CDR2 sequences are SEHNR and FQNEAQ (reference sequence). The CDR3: CASSPRTGSPYEQYF. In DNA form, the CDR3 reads TGTGCCAGCAGCCCAAGGACAGGGAGTCCCTACGAGCAGTACTTC. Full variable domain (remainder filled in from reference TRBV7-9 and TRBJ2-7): DTGVSQNPRHKITKRGQNVTFRCDPISEHNRLYWYRQTLGQGPEFLTYFQNEAQLEKSRLLSDRFSAERPKGSFSTLEIQRTEQGDSAMYLCASSPRTGSPYEQYFGPGTRLTVT.

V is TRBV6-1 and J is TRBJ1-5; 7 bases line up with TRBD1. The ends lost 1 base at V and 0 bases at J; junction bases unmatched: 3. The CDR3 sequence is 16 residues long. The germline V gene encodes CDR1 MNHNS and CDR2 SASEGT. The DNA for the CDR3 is TGTGCCAGCAGTGAAGGACAGGGATATAGCAATCAGCCCCAGCATTTT. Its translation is CASSEGQGYSNQPQHF.

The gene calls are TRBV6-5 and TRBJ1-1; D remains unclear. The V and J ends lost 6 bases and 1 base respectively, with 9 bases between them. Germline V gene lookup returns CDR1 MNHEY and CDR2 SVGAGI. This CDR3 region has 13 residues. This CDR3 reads CASSRRGNTEAFF. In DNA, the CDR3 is TGTGCCAGCAGCCGGAGAGGGAACACTGAAGCTTTCTTT.

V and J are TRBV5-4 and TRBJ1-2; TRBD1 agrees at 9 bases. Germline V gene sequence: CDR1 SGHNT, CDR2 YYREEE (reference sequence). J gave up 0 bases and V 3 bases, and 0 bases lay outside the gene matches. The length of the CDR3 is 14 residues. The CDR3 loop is CASSWTGANYGYTF. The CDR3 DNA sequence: TGTGCCAGCAGCTGGACAGGGGCTAACTATGGCTACACCTTC.

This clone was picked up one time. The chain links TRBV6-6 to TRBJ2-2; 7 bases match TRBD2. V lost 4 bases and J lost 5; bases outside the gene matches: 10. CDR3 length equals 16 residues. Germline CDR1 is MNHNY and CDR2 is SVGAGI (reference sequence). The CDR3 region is CASSSESGEGTGELFF. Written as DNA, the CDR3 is TGTGCCAGCAGTTCAGAAAGCGGGGAGGGTACCGGGGAGCTGTTTTTT.

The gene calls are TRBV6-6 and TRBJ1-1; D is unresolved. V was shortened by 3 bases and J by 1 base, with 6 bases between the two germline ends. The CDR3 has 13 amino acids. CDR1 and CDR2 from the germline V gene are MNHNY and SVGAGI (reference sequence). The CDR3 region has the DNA TGTGCCAGCAGTTATTCAGAGAACACTGAAGCTTTCTTT. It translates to CASSYSENTEAFF.

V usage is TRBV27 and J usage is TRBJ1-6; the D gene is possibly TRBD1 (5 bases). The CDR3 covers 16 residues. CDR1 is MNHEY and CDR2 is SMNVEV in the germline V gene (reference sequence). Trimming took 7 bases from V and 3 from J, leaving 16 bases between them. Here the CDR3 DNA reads TGTGCCAGCAATCCAACGGGACTGCGCTATAATTCACCCCTCCACTTT. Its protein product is CASNPTGLRYNSPLHF.

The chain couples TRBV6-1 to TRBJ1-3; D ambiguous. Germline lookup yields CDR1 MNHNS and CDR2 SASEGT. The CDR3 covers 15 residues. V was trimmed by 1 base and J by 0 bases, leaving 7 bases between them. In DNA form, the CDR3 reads TGTGCCAGCAGTGAAGTCCCGGGCTCTGGAAACACCATATATTTT. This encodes CASSEVPGSGNTIYF.

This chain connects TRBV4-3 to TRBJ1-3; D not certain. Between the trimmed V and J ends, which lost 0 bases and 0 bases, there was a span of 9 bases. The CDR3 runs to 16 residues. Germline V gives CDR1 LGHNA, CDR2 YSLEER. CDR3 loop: CASSQDPGVSGNTIYF. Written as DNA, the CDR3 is TGCGCCAGCAGCCAAGATCCCGGAGTCTCTGGAAACACCATATATTTT.

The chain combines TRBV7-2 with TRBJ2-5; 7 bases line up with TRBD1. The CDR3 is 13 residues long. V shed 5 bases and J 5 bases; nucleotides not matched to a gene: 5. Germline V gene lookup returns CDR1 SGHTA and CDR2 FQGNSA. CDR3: CASSPRTGETQYF. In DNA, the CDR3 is TGTGCCAGCAGCCCACGGACAGGCGAGACCCAGTACTTC.

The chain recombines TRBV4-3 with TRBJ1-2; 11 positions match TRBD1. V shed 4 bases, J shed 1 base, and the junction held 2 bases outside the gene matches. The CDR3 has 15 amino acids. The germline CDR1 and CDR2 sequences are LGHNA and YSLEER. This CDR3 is CASSRGTGGNYGYTF. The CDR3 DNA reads TGCGCCAGCAGCCGAGGGACAGGGGGTAACTATGGCTACACCTTC.

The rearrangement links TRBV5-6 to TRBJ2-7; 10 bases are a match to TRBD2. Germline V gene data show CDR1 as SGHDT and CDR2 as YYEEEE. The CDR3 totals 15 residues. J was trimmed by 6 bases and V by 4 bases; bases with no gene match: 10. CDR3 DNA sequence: TGTGCCAGCAGCGCGCTAGCGGGGGAAGGTGGCGAGCAGTACTTC. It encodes CASSALAGEGGEQYF. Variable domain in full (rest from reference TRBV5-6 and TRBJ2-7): DAGVTQSPTHLIKTRGQQVTLRCSPKSGHDTVSWYQQALGQGPQFIFQYYEEEERQRGNFPDRFSGHQFPNYSSELNVNALLLGDSALYLCASSALAGEGGEQYFGPGTRLTVT.

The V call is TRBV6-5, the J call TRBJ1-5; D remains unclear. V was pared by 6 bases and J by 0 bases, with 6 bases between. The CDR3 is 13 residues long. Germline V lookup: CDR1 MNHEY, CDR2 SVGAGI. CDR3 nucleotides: TGTGCCAGCAGACCCTATAGCAATCAGCCCCAGCATTTT. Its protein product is CASRPYSNQPQHF.

The CDR3 nucleotides are TGTGCCTGGGGTACTAACACTGAAGCTTTCTTT. Protein product: CAWGTNTEAFF. The rearrangement uses TRBV30 and TRBJ1-1; no clear D gene. Trimming pared 5 bases from V and 2 bases from J, leaving 6 bases between. The CDR3 spans 11 residues. CDR1 and CDR2 (germline): GTSNPN, SVGIG (reference sequence).